The rows below give T cell receptor beta chains drawn from one sample of a study of shared clonotypes between healthy human individuals. TCRdb keeps only in-frame clones here, not all; method: immunoSEQ multiplex PCR. The sample gives about 1 million clones, 65% to 75% of which show up once; 1.5% is in the top ten. Sequencing input: memory CD4+ T cells sorted from blood. The receptors here all came from a man younger than 35 in good health. The CDR3 runs from the conserved cysteine through the conserved F or W. A D gene is named only where the DNA matches it firmly. Part of the rows lack a size; the others show once, few, many or a class for expanded clones.

d_call,j_call,clone_size,v_call,cdr3_aa,cdr3_nt
-,TRBJ1-2,-,TRBV5-4,CASSPRQGSYGYTF,TGTGCCAGCAGCCCCCGGCAGGGGTCCTATGGCTACACCTTC
-,TRBJ2-5,-,TRBV2,CASTLGYQETQYF,TGTGCCAGCACCTTAGGGTACCAAGAGACCCAGTACTTC
-,TRBJ1-2,-,TRBV5-4,CASRPDASTLGGYTF,TGTGCCAGCAGACCTGACGCCAGTACCCTGGGGGGCTACACCTTC
TRBD1,TRBJ2-2,-,TRBV6-1,CASRTGVVAGELFF,TGTGCCAGCAGGACAGGGGTGGTAGCCGGGGAGCTGTTTTTT
-,TRBJ2-2,-,TRBV28,CASSSPGGGTGELFF,TGTGCCAGCAGCTCGCCCGGGGGAGGAACCGGGGAGCTGTTTTTT
-,TRBJ1-4,-,TRBV7-2,CASSLGGDSNEKLFF,TGTGCCAGCAGCTTAGGGGGGGATAGTAATGAAAAACTGTTTTTT
-,TRBJ2-7,-,TRBV2,CASSGDPDEQYF,TGTGCCAGCAGTGGGGATCCGGACGAGCAGTACTTC
-,TRBJ2-1,-,TRBV19,CASSQPGRQGRDEQFF,TGTGCCAGTAGTCAGCCAGGGAGGCAGGGAAGGGATGAGCAGTTCTTC
-,TRBJ2-3,-,TRBV4-1,CASSQERPGVGADTQYF,TGCGCCAGCAGCCAAGAAAGGCCGGGAGTAGGAGCAGATACGCAGTATTTT
TRBD1,TRBJ1-4,once,TRBV28,CASRTRGLTNEKLFF,TGTGCCAGCAGGACCAGGGGGCTTACTAATGAAAAACTGTTTTTT
-,TRBJ1-6,-,TRBV7-2,CASSPRPRGYNSPLHF,TGTGCCAGCAGCCCCCGACCCAGGGGCTATAATTCACCCCTCCACTTT
-,TRBJ1-2,-,TRBV5-1,CASSLGDVDYGYTF,TGCGCCAGCAGCTTAGGGGACGTCGACTATGGCTACACCTTC
TRBD1,TRBJ1-5,-,TRBV7-2,CASSLGGQGLNQPQHF,TGTGCCAGCAGCTTAGGGGGACAGGGGCTCAATCAGCCCCAGCATTTT
-,TRBJ1-1,-,TRBV18,CASSPPQRRTEAFF,TGTGCCAGCTCACCACCTCAAAGGAGGACTGAAGCTTTCTTT
-,TRBJ2-5,-,TRBV2,CASRSLAIQETQYF,TGTGCCAGCAGGTCTCTAGCGATCCAAGAGACCCAGTACTTC
-,TRBJ2-1,-,TRBV19,CASSIGVTGLNEQFF,TGTGCCAGTAGTATAGGAGTAACGGGCTTAAATGAGCAGTTCTTC
-,TRBJ1-2,-,TRBV2,CASTIREYYGYTF,TGTGCCAGCACCATACGGGAATACTATGGCTACACCTTC